These 17 T cell receptor beta chains came from one sample sequenced in a study of blood T cell repertoires in COVID-19. TCRdb keeps only in-frame clones here, not all; method: immunoSEQ multiplex PCR. The table records about 300,000 clones, more than 75% of them present only once. Sequenced material: PBMCs or T cells enriched from blood (not recorded which). The receptors were sampled from a man in his thirties or forties who had recovered from COVID-19.

The CDR3 nucleotides read TGTGCCACTACACAAGGACTCCCCGGAGGCACTGAAGCTTTCTTT. Translated: CATTQGLPGGTEAFF. The chain uses TRBV2 and TRBJ1-1; unclear D gene. The V and J ends lost 10 bases and 4 bases respectively, with 22 bases between them. From germline, CDR1 is SNHLY and CDR2 FYNNEI. The CDR3 totals 15 residues.

The rearrangement joins TRBV6-5 to TRBJ2-5; TRBD2 aligns across 8 bases. With 2 bases clipped from V and 2 bases from J, the junction kept 7 bases outside the gene matches. Germline V gene data show CDR1 as MNHEY and CDR2 as SVGAGI. The CDR3 totals 16 residues. The CDR3 reads CASSYGLAGMQETQYF. The CDR3 DNA reads as TGTGCCAGCAGTTACGGGCTAGCGGGTATGCAAGAGACCCAGTACTTC.

The genes are TRBV10-2 and TRBJ1-1; no definite D call. The germline V and J ends were trimmed by 7 bases and 0 bases, with 9 bases remaining between them. Germline values: CDR1 WSHSY, CDR2 SAAADI. The length of the CDR3 is 13 residues. The CDR3: CASTIGMNTEAFF. The CDR3 DNA sequence: TGCGCCAGCACCATCGGGATGAACACTGAAGCTTTCTTT.

V is TRBV4-1 and J is TRBJ2-2, with 11 nucleotides matching TRBD2. This CDR3 is built from 21 residues. Germline CDR1 reads MGHRA; CDR2 reads YSYEKL. The ends lost 2 bases at V and 2 bases at J; junction bases unmatched: 16. The CDR3 DNA reads TGCGCCAGCAGCCAAATCATATCAACTAGCGGGGGACGCCAAAACACCGGGGAGCTGTTTTTT. This gives the protein CASSQIISTSGGRQNTGELFF.

This clone has just a few counts. This chain connects TRBV11-2 to TRBJ1-6; D is possibly TRBD1 (5 bases). Germline V gene sequence: CDR1 SGHAT, CDR2 FQNNGV. This CDR3 is 15 amino acids long. The V and J ends lost 1 base and 7 bases respectively, with 11 bases between them. The CDR3 protein is CASSLVQGGNSPLHF. In nucleotides, the CDR3 is TGTGCCAGCAGCTTAGTCCAGGGAGGGAATTCACCCCTCCACTTT. The complete variable domain, with remaining parts taken from reference TRBV11-2 and TRBJ1-6, reads EAGVAQSPRYKIIEKRQSVAFWCNPISGHATLYWYQQILGQGPKLLIQFQNNGVVDDSQLPKDRFSAERLKGVDSTLKIQPAKLEDSAVYLCASSLVQGGNSPLHFGNGTRLTVT.

CDR3 in DNA: TGTGCCAGTAGTAGAGGGGGTAATGAGCAGTTCTTC. Translating gives CASSRGGNEQFF. This chain joins TRBV19 and TRBJ2-1; tentative D call: TRBD1 (6 bases). This CDR3 region has 12 residues. CDR1 is LNHDA and CDR2 is SQIVND in the germline V gene (reference sequence). V shed 4 bases and J shed 7 bases, with 8 bases lying between them.

The CDR3 coding sequence is TGTGCCAGCACCCAAGGGGCGCAAGAGACCCAGTACTTC. Protein sequence: CASTQGAQETQYF. The rearrangement uses TRBV25-1 and TRBJ2-5, with D perhaps matching TRBD1 (5 bases). Germline V gene data show CDR1 as MGHDK and CDR2 as SYGVNS. V lost 7 bases and J lost 2, with 11 bases in between. The CDR3 has 13 amino acids.

The chain couples TRBV11-3 to TRBJ2-6, with TRBD1 matching 7 bases. There are 17 residues in the CDR3. The trim removed 5 bases at V and 0 bases at J, leaving 7 bases unmatched. Germline CDR1 is SGHNT and CDR2 is YENEEA. This chain's CDR3 is CASSPGQPRSGANVLTF. In DNA form, the CDR3 reads TGTGCCAGCAGCCCGGGACAGCCCCGCTCTGGGGCCAACGTCCTGACTTTC.

The chain recombines TRBV28 with TRBJ2-3; a possible D gene is TRBD1 (6 bases). The ends were cut back, 5 bases at V and 3 bases at J, with 12 bases in the middle. Germline V gene sequence: CDR1 MDHEN, CDR2 SYDVKM. The CDR3 has 14 amino acids. The CDR3 sequence: CASSAPTGTDTQYF. The CDR3, as DNA: TGTGCCAGCAGTGCACCTACAGGGACAGATACGCAGTATTTT.

J is TRBJ2-4 and V is TRBV11-3; D is possibly TRBD1 (6 bases). The CDR3 consists of 20 residues. V lost 5 bases, J lost 0 bases, and 26 bases lay in between. The germline gives CDR1 SGHNT, CDR2 YENEEA. CDR3 sequence (DNA): TGTGCCAGCAGCCCACTGGCTGGGGGCGGAGGTTTATTAGCCAAAAACATTCAGTACTTC. Its translation is CASSPLAGGGGLLAKNIQYF. The variable domain in full, completed from reference TRBV11-3 and TRBJ2-4, reads EAGVVQSPRYKIIEKKQPVAFWCNPISGHNTLYWYLQNLGQGPELLIRYENEEAVDDSQLPKDRFSAERLKGVDSTLKIQPAELGDSAVYLCASSPLAGGGGLLAKNIQYFGAGTRLSVL.

Remarks on this clone: One junction end disagrees with the germline gene, perhaps due to a read error. The chain is built from TRBV7-7 and TRBJ2-3, with 12 bases that match TRBD2. CDR3 length equals 16 residues. Germline V lookup: CDR1 SSHAT, CDR2 FNYEAQ (reference sequence). CDR3 DNA: TGTGCTAGCAGCTTGGGACTAGCGGGCAGCACAGATACGCAGTATTTT. Translation: CASSLGLAGSTDTQYF. Filled out from reference TRBV7-7 and TRBJ2-3, the complete variable domain reads GAGVSQSPRYKVTKRGQDVTLRCDPISSHATLYWYQQALGQGPEFLTYFNYEAQPDKSGLPSDRFSAERPEGSISTLTIQRTEQRDSAMYRCASSLGLAGSTDTQYFGPGTRLTVL.

V gene TRBV2 combines with J gene TRBJ2-2; 8 bases align to TRBD2. V lost 4 bases to trimming and J lost 2 bases; unmatched junction nucleotides: 6. The CDR3 has 16 residues. Germline V gene lookup returns CDR1 SNHLY and CDR2 FYNNEI. The CDR3 spells CASSAAGGLNTGELFF. DNA of the CDR3: TGTGCCAGCAGTGCCGCGGGGGGCCTAAACACCGGGGAGCTGTTTTTT.

The chain recombines TRBV29-1 with TRBJ2-3, with 9 bases aligning to TRBD1. CDR3 size: 13 residues. V gave up 6 bases and J gave up 7 bases; unmatched junction bases: 8. Germline V gene sequence: CDR1 SQVTM, CDR2 ANQGSEA. The CDR3 DNA is TGCAGCGTCGGCTCCGGGACAGGGTATACGCAGTATTTT. Residues: CSVGSGTGYTQYF.

V is TRBV9 and J is TRBJ1-3; possibly TRBD1 for D (6 bases). This CDR3 has 17 amino acids. V was cut by 0 bases and J by 2 bases, with 15 bases left in between. CDR1 and CDR2 (germline): SGDLS, YYNGEE. The CDR3 coding sequence is TGTGCCAGCAGCGTAGTATCGGGGGGCCTGACTGGAAACACCATATATTTT. This sequence encodes CASSVVSGGLTGNTIYF.

There are a few counts of this clone. The rearrangement joins TRBV18 to TRBJ1-4, with 12 bases lining up with TRBD1. Per the germline V gene, CDR1 is KGHSH and CDR2 is LQKENI. This CDR3 is built from 14 residues. The trim removed 4 bases at V and 8 bases at J, leaving 2 bases unmatched. CDR3 sequence reads: CASSQGQGAEKLFF. DNA of the CDR3: TGTGCCAGCTCACAGGGACAGGGGGCCGAAAAACTGTTTTTT.

This chain uses TRBV6-5 with TRBJ2-1; 9 bases fit TRBD2. The length of the CDR3 is 15 residues. Trimming took 4 bases from V and 7 from J; bases not matched to a gene: 8. The germline gives CDR1 MNHEY, CDR2 SVGAGI. In DNA, the CDR3 is TGTGCCAGCAGTTTAGCGGGAGTAAGGTGGAATGAGCAGTTCTTC. Translated: CASSLAGVRWNEQFF.

Concerning this clone itself: Other nucleotide sequences from this sample produce the same CDR3. The chain employs TRBV4-1 and TRBJ1-2; 7 bases agree with TRBD1. The CDR3 consists of 15 residues. CDR1 and CDR2 (germline): MGHRA, YSYEKL. The junction had 5 bases not matched to a gene; V was cut back by 0 bases and J by 4 bases. The CDR3: CASSQDRGRGYGYTF. The CDR3 DNA reads as TGCGCCAGCAGCCAAGACAGGGGGAGAGGCTATGGCTACACCTTC.